Listed below are T cell receptor beta chains from one sample, sequenced in a study of blood T cells in healthy people across ages. TCRdb used MiXCR to reprocess the 5' RACE reads, holding one entry per CDR3 protein. The profile covers roughly 900,000 distinct CDR3 sequences, with about 28% appearing a single time and about 18% taken by the ten largest. The sequencing input was blood. These receptors were obtained from a woman of 80 years or more in good health. CDR3s include the opening cysteine and the closing phenylalanine or tryptophan. Each record gives: V gene, J gene, clone size, CDR3 protein. Not all rows give a size; the values are once, few, many and, for expanded clones, a class.

>TRBV20-1|TRBJ2-3|many
CSASVDTQYF
>TRBV11-2|TRBJ2-1|many
CASSSIGGYNEQFF
>TRBV3-1|TRBJ1-2|many
CASSLIGRYTF
>TRBV7-6|TRBJ2-5|NA
CAGSLESNSGETQYF
>TRBV7-9|TRBJ1-1|NA
CASSLLVNSEAFF
>TRBV7-9|TRBJ1-6|many
CASSLTGDGNSPLHF
>TRBV6-1|TRBJ2-5|many
CASSELGKETQYF
>TRBV7-9|TRBJ1-2|many
CASSLRTANYGYTF
>TRBV6-5|TRBJ2-4|many
CASSTRGIQYF
>TRBV12-3/TRBV12-4|TRBJ1-1|many
CASSPGVTGLTEAFF
>TRBV20-1|TRBJ2-1|NA
CSAIPLRVVSYNEQFF
>TRBV5-1|TRBJ2-6|few
CASSFRLQEAGANVLTF
>TRBV20-1|TRBJ1-2|few
CSATLQGAAYGYTF
>TRBV7-9|TRBJ2-5|few
CASSRSRGGGMGMETQYF
>TRBV27|TRBJ2-3|many
CASKDRIVTDTQYF